This entry features one T cell receptor (beta chain) sequence. Germline lookup yields CDR1 SGHNT and CDR2 YENEEA. Trimming took off 0 bases at V and 4 bases at J, with 12 bases between the two ends. This CDR3 is 16 amino acids long. This record belongs to a study of blood T cell repertoires in COVID-19. How the authors handled the data: Reference gene primer amplification gave nucleated cell count estimates. TCRdb's copy holds only in-frame clones and misses some; the assay was immunoSEQ multiplex PCR. V and J calls and clone size are given by that table; D and trimming were obtained from the DNA. In the table there are roughly 250,000 clones, about 88% of which are singletons.

The sequence was collected from a middle-aged woman who had recovered from COVID-19. The chain has TRBV11-3 and TRBJ2-2; possible D gene TRBD2, 6 bases. Input material: peripheral blood. CDR3 nucleotides: TGTGCCAGCAGCTTAGACGGGGCGGGGAGCACCGGGGAGCTGTTTTTT. This sequence encodes CASSLDGAGSTGELFF. Filled out from reference TRBV11-3 and TRBJ2-2, the complete variable domain reads EAGVVQSPRYKIIEKKQPVAFWCNPISGHNTLYWYLQNLGQGPELLIRYENEEAVDDSQLPKDRFSAERLKGVDSTLKIQPAELGDSAVYLCASSLDGAGSTGELFFGEGSRLTVL.